These T cell receptor beta chains were read from a single sample in a study of cytomegalovirus exposure and HLA in healthy donors. The protocol was immunoSEQ multiplex PCR, while the TCRdb copy is restricted to in-frame clones and leaves out a portion. The sample records around 110,000 clones, 9.5% being singletons. The sequencing sample was made of PBMCs. These receptors all stem from a man younger than 45 in good health and CMV-seronegative. The CDR3 runs from the conserved cysteine through the conserved F or W. The order of the fields is clone size, V gene, D gene, J gene, CDR3 DNA, CDR3 protein. D genes are given only for firm matches. Clone size is stated in some rows and not others, as once, few, many or a class when expanded.

>few|TRBV19|.|TRBJ1-5
TGTGCCAGTAAAAACCAGGACGGACAGCATTTT
CASKNQDGQHF
>.|TRBV7-6|TRBD1|TRBJ2-4
TGTGCCAGCAGCCCCGGGACAGGACCAGCCAAAAACATTCAGTACTTC
CASSPGTGPAKNIQYF
>few|TRBV27|.|TRBJ2-5
TGTGCCAGCAGTACCCTTAGGGGGGGGTCCCAAGAGACCCAGTACTTC
CASSTLRGGSQETQYF
>.|TRBV18|.|TRBJ2-1
TGTGCCAGCTCACCCGCTAGCTCCTACAATGAGCAGTTCTTC
CASSPASSYNEQFF
>.|TRBV5-6|TRBD2|TRBJ2-7
TGTGCCAGCAGCCCTAGTCGACTAGCGGGGGGCCCCTACGAGCAGTACTTC
CASSPSRLAGGPYEQYF
>.|TRBV5-1|.|TRBJ2-2
TGCGCCAGCAGCTTGCAGATCGGGACCGGGGAGCTGTTTTTT
CASSLQIGTGELFF
>few|TRBV7-9|.|TRBJ1-3
TGTGCCAGCAGCCCACGGAACAGGGATATCTCTGGAAACACCATATATTTT
CASSPRNRDISGNTIYF
>.|TRBV25-1|.|TRBJ1-1
TGTGCCAGCAGTAGGTCCGGCGGGAACACTGAAGCTTTCTTT
CASSRSGGNTEAFF
>.|TRBV7-2|TRBD1|TRBJ2-1
TGTGCCAGCAGCTTATCCCTTGTCTATGACAGGGGATCCTACAATGAGCAGTTCTTC
CASSLSLVYDRGSYNEQFF
>.|TRBV5-1|TRBD2|TRBJ2-1
TGCGCCAGCAGCTTGGTGGGCGGGAGGGGGAATGAGCAGTTCTTC
CASSLVGGRGNEQFF
>few|TRBV11-2|.|TRBJ1-4
TGTGCCAGCAGGGACATTAATGAAAAACTGTTTTTT
CASRDINEKLFF
>few|TRBV11-3|TRBD1|TRBJ1-1
TGTGCCAGCAGCTCCGGACAGGTCCGGGACACTGAAGCTTTCTTT
CASSSGQVRDTEAFF
>.|TRBV7-9|.|TRBJ1-1
TGTGCCAGCAGCAGTGAGGGGGTGAGCACTGAAGCTTTCTTT
CASSSEGVSTEAFF
>few|TRBV28|TRBD1|TRBJ1-2
TGTGCCAGCAGTCCTGGGACAGGGGGCTTGGCTGGCTACACCTTC
CASSPGTGGLAGYTF
>.|TRBV7-2|.|TRBJ1-1
TGTGCCAGCAGGTCTAACCCTGTGAACACTGAAGCTTTCTTT
CASRSNPVNTEAFF
>few|TRBV7-9|.|TRBJ2-7
TGTGCCAGCAGCAACACCGGGAAGGACGAGCAGTACTTC
CASSNTGKDEQYF
>few|TRBV30|.|TRBJ1-4
TGTGCCTGGACCCGCGACCCGGGAACCGGAGGGGAAAAACTGTTTTTT
CAWTRDPGTGGEKLFF
>.|TRBV15|TRBD1|TRBJ2-7
TGTGCCACCAGCAAATCTCAGGGGGATCCCTACGAGCAGTACTTC
CATSKSQGDPYEQYF
>.|TRBV5-4|TRBD2|TRBJ2-1
TGTGCCAGCAGCTCTAGCGGGGGGATGTACAATGAGCAGTTCTTC
CASSSSGGMYNEQFF
>.|TRBV6-1|.|TRBJ2-5
TGTGCCAGCTCAACAGGGTCCCAGACCCAGTACTTC
CASSTGSQTQYF
>.|TRBV7-9|TRBD1|TRBJ1-6
TGTGCCAGCACCAAGGACAGGTCTGGGTCACCCCTCCACTTT
CASTKDRSGSPLHF
>few|TRBV10-2|.|TRBJ1-4
TGCGCCAGCAGCGCCTGGGCCGGTAATGAAAAACTGTTTTTT
CASSAWAGNEKLFF
>few|TRBV10-1|TRBD1|TRBJ2-5
TGCGCCAGCAGTGAACGGAGGACAGGGCGAGAGACCCAGTACTTC
CASSERRTGRETQYF
>few|TRBV30|.|TRBJ2-7
TGTGCCTGGAGAGGGGGCTACGAGCAGTACTTC
CAWRGGYEQYF
>.|TRBV29-1|.|TRBJ2-2
TGCAGCGTTGAAGATCGAGGGTCCACCGGGGAGCTGTTTTTT
CSVEDRGSTGELFF
>.|TRBV2|.|TRBJ1-2
TGTGCCAGCAAGGGGTACGGCTACACCTTC
CASKGYGYTF
>few|TRBV5-6|.|TRBJ1-2
TGTGCCAGCAGCTTGGACAGGCTGATCAGCACCTTC
CASSLDRLISTF
>few|TRBV4-3|.|TRBJ2-4
TGCGCCAGCAGCCAAGGACAGACACCCAAAAACATTCAGTACTTC
CASSQGQTPKNIQYF
>.|TRBV12-2|.|TRBJ1-1
TGTGCAAGTCGCTACATTAGGCCGGGGGACACTGAAGCTTTCTTT
CASRYIRPGDTEAFF
>few|TRBV5-6|TRBD2|TRBJ2-7
TGTGCCAGCAGCTCAGGACTAGCGGGAAGGGTTGAGCAGTACTTC
CASSSGLAGRVEQYF
>few|TRBV18|TRBD1|TRBJ1-2
TGTGCCAGCTCACCATTCGCGGGACAGGGTATTGGCTACACCTTC
CASSPFAGQGIGYTF
>.|TRBV29-1|.|TRBJ2-3
TGCAGCGTATACAGCCCCACAGATACGCAGTATTTT
CSVYSPTDTQYF
>few|TRBV4-3|.|TRBJ2-2
TGCGCCAGCAGCGAAGTCGCGGGGAAGCCCGGGGAGCTGTTTTTT
CASSEVAGKPGELFF
>many|TRBV29-1|.|TRBJ1-1
TGCAGCGTTGCCTTGAACACTGAAGCTTTCTTT
CSVALNTEAFF
>once|TRBV7-9|TRBD1|TRBJ2-7
TGTGCCAGCAGCTCGACCGGGACAGGGGGCGCCGAGCAGTACTTC
CASSSTGTGGAEQYF
>few|TRBV6-6|TRBD1|TRBJ1-2
TGTGCCAGCAGTCGGGACAGAGATTATGGCTACACCTTC
CASSRDRDYGYTF
>.|TRBV9|TRBD1|TRBJ2-5
TGTGCCAGCAGCCCAACTCCCGGGACAGGGGGGGAGACCCAGTACTTC
CASSPTPGTGGETQYF
>few|TRBV6-6|TRBD1|TRBJ1-1
TGTGCCAGCAGTTACCCCCTACGACAGGGCGACACTGAAGCTTTCTTT
CASSYPLRQGDTEAFF
>.|TRBV13|TRBD1|TRBJ2-7
TGTGCCAGCAGCTTAGGGACAGGGAAGTACGAGCAGTACTTC
CASSLGTGKYEQYF
>few|TRBV6-5|.|TRBJ1-1
TGTGCCAGCAGTTACCAGGGTCAGAACACTGAAGCTTTCTTT
CASSYQGQNTEAFF
>.|TRBV7-8|TRBD1|TRBJ2-7
TGTGCCAGCAGCCCACGGACAGGGCGCGAGCAGTACTTC
CASSPRTGREQYF
>few|TRBV27|TRBD1|TRBJ2-1
TGTGCCAGCAGCCTAGGGCAGGGGGCTTACAATGAGCAGTTCTTC
CASSLGQGAYNEQFF
>.|TRBV11-2|TRBD2|TRBJ2-7
TGTGCCAGCAGGAAATTAGCGGGAGGGCTCTACGAGCAGTACTTC
CASRKLAGGLYEQYF
>.|TRBV6-1|TRBD1|TRBJ1-2
TGTGCCAGCAGAGGGACAGGCGATTTCGGCTATGGCTACACCTTC
CASRGTGDFGYGYTF
>.|TRBV6-5|.|TRBJ2-5
TGTGCCAGCAGTTGGGGGGGCGGAGAGACCCAGTACTTC
CASSWGGGETQYF
>.|TRBV5-1|.|TRBJ2-2
TGCGCCAGCAGCTTGACAGGGTCGGTAGCCGGGGAGCTGTTTTTT
CASSLTGSVAGELFF
>few|TRBV27|TRBD2|TRBJ2-1
TGTGCCAGCAGTTTTCGGGTCTCTAGCGGGAGGAATGAGCAGTTCTTC
CASSFRVSSGRNEQFF
>.|TRBV19|.|TRBJ2-2
TGTGCCAGTACCTCACGGGTTTCGACGAACACCGGGGAGCTGTTTTTT
CASTSRVSTNTGELFF
>few|TRBV5-4|TRBD1|TRBJ1-1
TGTGCCAGCAGCCCTGGACAGGGGAATTTCAATCCTGAAGCTTTCTTT
CASSPGQGNFNPEAFF
>.|TRBV5-1|TRBD2|TRBJ2-5
TGCGCCAGCACCTCTTCCCTAGCGGGGGCCCAAGAGACCCAGTACTTC
CASTSSLAGAQETQYF
>few|TRBV11-2|.|TRBJ1-1
TGTGCCAGCAGCAACGGGGAGTCCACTGAAGCTTTCTTT
CASSNGESTEAFF
>.|TRBV29-1|TRBD1|TRBJ1-2
TGCAGCGTAGACCCGGGACAGCCGATTAACTATGGCTACACCTTC
CSVDPGQPINYGYTF
>few|TRBV5-6|TRBD2|TRBJ2-7
TGTGCCAGCAGCCGGACTAGCGGTCCTCTCCGCGAGCAGTACTTC
CASSRTSGPLREQYF
>few|TRBV9|.|TRBJ1-2
TGTGCCAGCAGCGATGTTCAGGGGATAGCGGGAGGCTACACCTTC
CASSDVQGIAGGYTF
>.|TRBV5-4|.|TRBJ2-5
TGTGCCAGCAGTTGGGGGGACTACCAAGAGACCCAGTACTTC
CASSWGDYQETQYF
>few|TRBV7-2|.|TRBJ2-5
TGTGCCAGCAGCTCCGGGACAAAAGAGACCCAGTACTTC
CASSSGTKETQYF
>.|TRBV5-1|.|TRBJ2-7
TGCGCCAGCAGCTTAATGGACAGCTCCTACGAGCAGTACTTC
CASSLMDSSYEQYF